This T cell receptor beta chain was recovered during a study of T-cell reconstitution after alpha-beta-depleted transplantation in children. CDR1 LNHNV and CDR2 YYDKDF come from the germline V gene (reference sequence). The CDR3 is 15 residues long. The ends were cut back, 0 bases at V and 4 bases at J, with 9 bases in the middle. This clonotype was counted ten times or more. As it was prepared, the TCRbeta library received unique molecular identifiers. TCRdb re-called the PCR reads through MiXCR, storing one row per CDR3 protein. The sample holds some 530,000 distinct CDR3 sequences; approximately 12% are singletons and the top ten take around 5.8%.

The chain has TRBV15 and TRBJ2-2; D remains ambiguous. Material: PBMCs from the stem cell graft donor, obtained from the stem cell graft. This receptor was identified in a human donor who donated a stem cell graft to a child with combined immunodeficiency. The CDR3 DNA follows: TGTGCCACCAGCAGAGATCTAGGGTTCACCGGGGAGCTGTTTTTT. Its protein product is CATSRDLGFTGELFF.